The source of this TCR beta chain is a study of blood T cell repertoires in COVID-19. Study summary: COVID-19 samples, acute and convalescent, were from the United States, Italy and Spain.

Original methodology: Scientists estimated how many nucleated cells there were by amplifying reference gene primers. The table came from immunoSEQ multiplex PCR; TCRdb's copy has only in-frame clones and leaves some out. V and J calls and clone size are given by that table; D and trimming were obtained from the DNA. Among 60,000 to 85,000 clones listed, approximately 81% were seen once. Patients of the Seattle cohort, enrolled during active infection, were followed longitudinally. With 0 bases removed from V and 4 bases from J, the gap between germline ends came to 16 bases. The CDR3 has 16 amino acids. Germline V gene sequence: CDR1 SGHKS, CDR2 YYEKEE (reference sequence).

The receptor's source is a man aged 55 to 69 with COVID-19, enrolled during active disease. The chain has TRBV5-5 and TRBJ1-2; D remains unclear. Input material: peripheral blood. The CDR3 region is CASSLARADTLYGYTF. The CDR3 DNA follows: TGTGCCAGCAGCTTGGCCCGCGCCGACACCCTCTATGGCTACACCTTC. Full variable domain (outside the CDR3, taken from reference TRBV5-5 and TRBJ1-2): DAGVTQSPTHLIKTRGQQVTLRCSPISGHKSVSWYQQVLGQGPQFIFQYYEKEERGRGNFPDRFSARQFPNYSSELNVNALLLGDSALYLCASSLARADTLYGYTFGSGTRLTVV.